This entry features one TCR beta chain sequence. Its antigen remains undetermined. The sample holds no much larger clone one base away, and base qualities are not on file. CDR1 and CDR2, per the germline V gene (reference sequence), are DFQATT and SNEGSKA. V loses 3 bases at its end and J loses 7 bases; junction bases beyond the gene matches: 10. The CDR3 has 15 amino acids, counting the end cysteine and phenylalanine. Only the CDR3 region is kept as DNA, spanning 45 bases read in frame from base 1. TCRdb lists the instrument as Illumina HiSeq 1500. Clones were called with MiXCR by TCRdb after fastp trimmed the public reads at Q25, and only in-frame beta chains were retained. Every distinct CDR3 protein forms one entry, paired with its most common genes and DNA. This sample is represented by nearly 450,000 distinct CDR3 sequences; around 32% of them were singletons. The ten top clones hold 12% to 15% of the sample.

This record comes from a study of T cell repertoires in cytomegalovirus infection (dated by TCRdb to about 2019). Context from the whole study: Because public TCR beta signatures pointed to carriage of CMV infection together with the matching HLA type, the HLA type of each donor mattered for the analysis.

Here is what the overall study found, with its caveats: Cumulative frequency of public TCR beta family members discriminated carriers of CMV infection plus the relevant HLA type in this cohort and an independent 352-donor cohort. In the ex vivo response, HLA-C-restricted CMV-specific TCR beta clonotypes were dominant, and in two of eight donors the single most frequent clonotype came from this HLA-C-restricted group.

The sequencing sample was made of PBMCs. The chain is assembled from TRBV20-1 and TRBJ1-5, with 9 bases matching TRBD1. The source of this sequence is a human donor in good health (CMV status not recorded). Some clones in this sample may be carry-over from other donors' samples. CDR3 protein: CSARAGTGSGQPQHF. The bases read TGCAGTGCTAGGGCCGGGACAGGGTCGGGACAGCCCCAGCATTTT.